This T cell receptor beta chain derives from a study of naive CD8 T cells in extremely preterm neonates. Data came from immunoSEQ multiplex PCR; TCRdb stores just in-frame clones and leaves some out. The table includes approximately 5,300 clones, 95% to 97% detected once. Sorted cells: live naive CD8+ T cells, CD45RA+CCR7+, Annexin V-negative. CDR1 MNHEY and CDR2 SMNVEV come from the germline V gene (reference sequence). V gave up 5 bases and J gave up 5 bases; unmatched junction bases: 13. The CDR3 runs to 16 residues. The specimen was naive CD8+ T cells from blood. The chain uses TRBV27 and TRBJ2-5; 8 positions agree with TRBD2. The receptor comes from a human donor in good health. The CDR3 loop is CASSPHIPAGVETQYF. The CDR3 bases are TGTGCCAGCAGTCCTCACATCCCAGCGGGAGTTGAGACCCAGTACTTC.